The clone carrying this T cell receptor (beta chain) was found a few times. Its antigen remains unidentified. Molecules of cDNA were individually given unique molecular identifiers that were attached to them. Using its own MiXCR run on the 5' RACE reads, TCRdb lists one record per CDR3 protein. The data show around 99,000 distinct CDR3 sequences, approximately 10% seen once. Germline values: CDR1 ENHRY, CDR2 SYGVKD. The CDR3 extends over 12 amino acids. V was shortened by 0 bases and J by 7 bases, with 6 bases between the two germline ends. This entry belongs to a study of early T cells in non-severe SARS-CoV-2 infection. At the level of the study: Sequencing of bulk RNA from unsorted whole blood was done, without chain pairing.

Overall study results and limits: The VDJdb matching leaned toward anti-spike CD8 responses and overlooked private and CD4 specificities.

The sequence derives from an adult who was a healthcare worker with PCR-confirmed SARS-CoV-2 infection or an uninfected control (not recorded which). The specimen sequenced was whole blood. The rearrangement joins TRBV10-3 to TRBJ1-1; unclear D gene. The CDR3 DNA is TGTGCCATCAGTGAGTCGGCAATTGAAGCTTTCTTT. As protein: CAISESAIEAFF.